The sequence of this T cell receptor (beta chain) was determined in a study of a mutant IDH1 vaccine in newly diagnosed glioma. Turning to the study itself: A roughly 62% male, around 38% female split and a mean age of around 37 years characterized treated patients. Earlier care involved radiotherapy, temozolomide, or both, and the majority received both.

The method was immunoSEQ multiplex PCR; TCRdb's version includes in-frame clones alone and lacks a portion of them. Of about 88,000 clones listed, over 70% were seen once; the top ten hold 4.5% to 5.5%. Time point in this sample: baseline, week 1 (first vaccination visit). Documented treatment: pre-vaccination baseline after standard-of-care therapy. This TCR came from a middle-aged man with glioma. Some clones in this sample may be carry-over from other donors' samples. The material sequenced was PBMCs, taken from a glioma patient treated with radiotherapy, temozolomide or both.

CDR3 in DNA: TGCGCCAGCAGTGCGGGACAGGGGGCTGGCTACACCTTC. Protein: CASSAGQGAGYTF. This chain joins TRBV10-1 and TRBJ1-2; 12 bases agree with TRBD1. This CDR3 comprises 13 residues. Germline trimming cut 4 bases from V and 7 bases from J; bases unmatched to any gene: 1. In germline, CDR1 is WNHNN, CDR2 SYGVQD (reference sequence).